This TCR beta chain was found in a study of cytomegalovirus exposure and HLA in healthy donors. Primers for the PCR totalled 60 Vbeta and 13 Jbeta. The table came from immunoSEQ multiplex PCR; TCRdb's copy has only in-frame clones and leaves some out. The sample carries fewer than 150,000 clones, 77% recorded once. Trimming cost V 5 bases and J 10 bases; bases outside gene matches: 8. This CDR3 comprises 14 residues. Per germline, CDR1 SGDLS and CDR2 YYNGEE. Sequencing used PBMCs. This sequence originates from a man aged 30-40 years in good health and CMV-seronegative. This sequence joins TRBV9 and TRBJ2-3; 12 bases are shared with TRBD2. CDR3 in DNA: TGTGCCAGCAGTGCTAGCGGGAGGGCCGGGGCGCAGTATTTT. Translated, it gives CASSASGRAGAQYF.